This T cell receptor (beta chain) was found in a study of T cells in Graves' hyperthyroidism and ophthalmopathy. Whole-study findings and limits: Progression to ophthalmopathy was predicted a median of 6.5 months early. Most clonotypes that expanded in the thyroid above 0.001 also showed up in blood.

There were TCR beta CDR3 regions amplified from RNA transcripts. The TCR CDR3 first-round RT-PCR relied on the HTBI primer set. MiXCR was run by TCRdb on the multiplex PCR reads, yielding one entry per CDR3 protein. The sample carries fewer than 700,000 distinct CDR3 sequences, more than 15% recorded once. This clonotype was seen a handful of times. Its cognate antigen is unknown. Germline V gives CDR1 SGDLS, CDR2 YYNGEE. Trimming pared 0 bases from V and 7 bases from J, leaving 14 bases between. The CDR3 runs 15 residues. Patients with ophthalmopathy all had a Clinical Activity Score of at least 3, a NOSPECS grade of at least 4 and duration under 3 months. The diagnoses drew upon clinical symptoms, serum thyroxine and TRAb, thyroid ultrasound and orbital computed tomography.

The source material was blood. The rearrangement joins TRBV9 to TRBJ1-3; D unclear. This receptor was obtained from a woman aged 18-29 years with Graves' ophthalmopathy. CDR3 coding DNA: TGTGCCAGCAGCGTAGAGGCCTCCGGGGTTAACACCATATATTTT. It is translated as CASSVEASGVNTIYF.